This TCR beta chain came from a study of blood T cells in healthy people across ages. The CDR3 has 13 residues. Germline V gene data show CDR1 as KGHDR and CDR2 as SFDVKD. V was shortened by 5 bases and J by 7 bases, with 11 bases between the two germline ends. This clonotype has a handful of counts. PCR was performed a second time for about 6 to 11 cycles using a sample-barcoded 5' primer and a J-beta primer mix. TCRdb re-derived calls from the 5' RACE reads in MiXCR, one entry per CDR3 protein. The repertoire holds around 700,000 distinct CDR3 sequences, with 25% as singletons. This sample also appeared in a second study, on T cells of mothers and their children. In that study: All donors were healthy and Caucasian; they were a few mothers and their six children.

The receptor was derived from a boy aged 10-17 years in good health. The sample taken for sequencing was blood. The chain recombines TRBV24-1 with TRBJ2-1; unclear D gene. The CDR3 sequence: CATSVSSLNEQFF. CDR3 DNA sequence: TGTGCCACCAGTGTGTCAAGCCTAAATGAGCAGTTCTTC.